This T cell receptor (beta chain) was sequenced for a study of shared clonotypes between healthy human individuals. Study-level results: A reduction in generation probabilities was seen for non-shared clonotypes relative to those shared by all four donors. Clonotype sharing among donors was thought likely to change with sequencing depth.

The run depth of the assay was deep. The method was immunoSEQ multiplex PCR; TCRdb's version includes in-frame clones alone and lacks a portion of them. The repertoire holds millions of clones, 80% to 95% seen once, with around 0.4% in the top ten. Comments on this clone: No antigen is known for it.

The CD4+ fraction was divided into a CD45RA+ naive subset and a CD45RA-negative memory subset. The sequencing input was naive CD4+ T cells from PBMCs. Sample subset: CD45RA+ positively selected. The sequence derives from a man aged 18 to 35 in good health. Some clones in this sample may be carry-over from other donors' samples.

CDR3 coding DNA: TGTGCCAGCTCACCACCAGGGGGCTTCGAAAACACCATATATTTT. This codes for CASSPPGGFENTIYF. This chain uses TRBV18 with TRBJ1-3; 7 nucleotides align to TRBD1. Per germline, CDR1 KGHSH and CDR2 LQKENI. After removal of 0 bases from V and 6 bases from J, the junction contained 5 bases not matched to a gene. The CDR3 sequence is 15 residues long.